This T cell receptor beta chain was captured in a study of blood T cell repertoires in COVID-19. This clone has at least ten counts. V was cut by 4 bases and J by 4 bases, with 17 bases left in between. Germline V gene lookup returns CDR1 SGDLS and CDR2 YYNGEE. CDR3 length: 15 amino acids. In the source study's methods: Reference gene primer amplification gave nucleated cell count estimates. Produced via immunoSEQ multiplex PCR; TCRdb's table is partial and in-frame only. V and J calls and clone size are those listed in that table; D and trimming were worked out from the DNA. The sample includes under 250,000 clones, approximately 84% of them seen just once.

The sequence was obtained from a woman aged 25 to 45 who had recovered from COVID-19. Sequenced input: peripheral blood. The chain employs TRBV9 and TRBJ1-2, with D unresolved. CDR3 amino acids: CASSSSLRRVYGYTF. The DNA for the CDR3 is TGTGCCAGCAGCTCTAGTCTGCGGCGAGTCTATGGCTACACCTTC.